This T cell receptor (beta chain) was captured in a study of long-term antiretroviral therapy in people with HIV. The run of the v3.0 immunoSEQ assay was at survey level. Here immunoSEQ multiplex PCR was the method, and the copy in TCRdb shows in-frame clones only, minus some. The table has tens of thousands of clones, around 86% seen once. The CDR3 spans 13 residues. V was cut by 4 bases and J by 7 bases, with 10 bases left in between. CDR1 is SGHAT and CDR2 is FQNNGV in the germline V gene. Sequenced material: unsorted PBMCs, taken 0.2 years before starting antiretroviral therapy. This chain links TRBV11-2 with TRBJ2-2, with D uncertain. The sequence derives from a man aged 18 to 35 with HIV. For the CDR3, the DNA is TGTGCCAGCAGCTCGAGTTGGGGCGGGGAGCTGTTTTTT. It codes for CASSSSWGGELFF.